The T cell receptor (beta chain) under discussion was sequenced for a study of shared clonotypes between healthy human individuals. Study context: Three plates each covered CD4 naive and memory; CD8 naive two, CD8 memory one.

A note on this clone: The antigen is unknown.

Notes on the study in general: The study generally estimated greater richness for naive than memory subsets. Blood was the only sampled material, and tissue repertoires likely differ. Rarefaction analysis demonstrated incomplete sorted-subset sequencing notwithstanding large depth.

CD45RO-negative CD8 cells positively selected for CCR7 made up the naive population, which excluded terminally differentiated effector memory CD45RA+ cells. V lost 5 bases and J lost 2; bases outside the gene matches: 10. The CDR3 has 16 amino acids. Germline CDR1 and CDR2: SGHTA and FQGNSA. Method: immunoSEQ multiplex PCR; TCRdb's copy keeps in-frame clones and lacks some. The data contain about 2 million clones, roughly 94% of them seen just once; the ten biggest clones take up 0.85% to 1.2%. The chain combines TRBV7-2 with TRBJ2-7; 9 bases fit TRBD2. The TCR originated in a man between 18 and 35 years old in good health. Specimen: naive CD8+ T cells sorted from blood. The CDR3, as DNA: TGTGCCAGCAGCCCGCCGAGTGCGGGGGGGCCCTACGAGCAGTACTTC. This sequence encodes CASSPPSAGGPYEQYF.